This TCR beta chain was identified in a study of CD8+ T cells in alopecia areata. About the study: For treated patients, severity scores reflected the percentage of scalp area affected.

Noted treatment: oral pan-JAK inhibitor, 5-10 mg twice daily. Extraction of RNA preceded its reverse transcription into cDNA, which served as the sequencing template. The method was immunoSEQ multiplex PCR; TCRdb's version includes in-frame clones alone and lacks a portion of them. Counted here are approximately 160,000 clones, approximately 57% occurring once; the ten biggest clones make up over 12%. In its sample, this clone was seen once. The receptor was derived from a human donor with alopecia areata. The sample here was CD4+ T cells sorted from blood, taken at week 24, from a patient treated with tofacitinib.

This chain's CDR3 is CASSQGRGQGPASNQPQHF. CDR3 in DNA: TGCGCCAGCAGCCAAGGTAGGGGACAGGGACCGGCTAGCAATCAGCCCCAGCATTTT. V is TRBV4-1 and J is TRBJ1-5; the match to TRBD1 covers 9 bases. This CDR3 is built from 19 residues. J gave up 0 bases and V 1 base, and 10 bases lay outside the gene matches. CDR1 and CDR2 (germline): MGHRA, YSYEKL.